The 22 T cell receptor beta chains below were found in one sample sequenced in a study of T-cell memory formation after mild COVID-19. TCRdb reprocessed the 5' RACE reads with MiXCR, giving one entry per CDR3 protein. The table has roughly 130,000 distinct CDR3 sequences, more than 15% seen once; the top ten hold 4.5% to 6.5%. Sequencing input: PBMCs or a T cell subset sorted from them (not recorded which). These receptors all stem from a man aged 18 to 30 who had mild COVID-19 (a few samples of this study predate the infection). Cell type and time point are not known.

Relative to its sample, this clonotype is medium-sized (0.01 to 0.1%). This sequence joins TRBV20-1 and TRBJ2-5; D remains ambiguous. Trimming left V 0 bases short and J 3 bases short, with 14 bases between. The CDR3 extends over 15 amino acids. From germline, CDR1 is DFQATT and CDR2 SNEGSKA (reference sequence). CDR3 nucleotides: TGCAGTGCTAGAGATCTGAGGCAGGCCGAAGAGACCCAGTACTTC. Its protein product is CSARDLRQAEETQYF.

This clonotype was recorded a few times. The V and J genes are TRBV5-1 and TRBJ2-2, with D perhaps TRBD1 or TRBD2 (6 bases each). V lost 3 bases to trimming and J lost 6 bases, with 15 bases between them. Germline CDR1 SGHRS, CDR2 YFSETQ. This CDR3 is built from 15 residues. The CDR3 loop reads CASSSSYRDSGELFF. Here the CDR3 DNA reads TGCGCCAGCAGCTCCTCCTACAGGGACTCCGGGGAGCTGTTTTTT.

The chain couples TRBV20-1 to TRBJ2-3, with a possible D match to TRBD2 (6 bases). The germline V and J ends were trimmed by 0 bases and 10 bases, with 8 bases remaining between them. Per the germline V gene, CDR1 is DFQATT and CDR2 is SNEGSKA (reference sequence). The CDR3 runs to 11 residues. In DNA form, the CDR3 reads TGCAGTGCTAGAGATACGGGGGCGCAGTATTTT. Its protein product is CSARDTGAQYF.

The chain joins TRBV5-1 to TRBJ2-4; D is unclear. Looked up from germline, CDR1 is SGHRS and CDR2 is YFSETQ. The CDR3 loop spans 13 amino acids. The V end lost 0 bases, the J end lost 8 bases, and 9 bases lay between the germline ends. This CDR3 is CASSLASEDIQYF. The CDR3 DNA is TGCGCCAGCAGCTTGGCGTCTGAGGACATTCAGTACTTC.

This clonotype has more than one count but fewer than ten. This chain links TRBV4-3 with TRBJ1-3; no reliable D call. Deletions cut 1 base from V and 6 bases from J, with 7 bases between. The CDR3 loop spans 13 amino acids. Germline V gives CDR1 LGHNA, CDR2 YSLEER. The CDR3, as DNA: TGCGCCAGCAGCCAAGCAAAGGCAAACACCATATATTTT. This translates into CASSQAKANTIYF.

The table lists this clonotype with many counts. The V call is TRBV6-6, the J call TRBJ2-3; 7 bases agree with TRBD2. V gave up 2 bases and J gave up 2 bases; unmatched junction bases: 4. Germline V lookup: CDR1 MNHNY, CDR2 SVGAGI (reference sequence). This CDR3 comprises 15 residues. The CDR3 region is CASSYPGTTTDTQYF. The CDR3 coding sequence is TGTGCCAGCAGTTACCCGGGGACTACCACAGATACGCAGTATTTT.

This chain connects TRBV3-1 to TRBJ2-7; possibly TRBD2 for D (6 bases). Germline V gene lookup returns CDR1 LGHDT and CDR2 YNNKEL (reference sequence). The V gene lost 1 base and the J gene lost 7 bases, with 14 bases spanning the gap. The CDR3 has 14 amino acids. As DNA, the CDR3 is TGTGCCAGCAGCCAAGGGTGGCAGGAGGGAGAGCAGTACTTC. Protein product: CASSQGWQEGEQYF.

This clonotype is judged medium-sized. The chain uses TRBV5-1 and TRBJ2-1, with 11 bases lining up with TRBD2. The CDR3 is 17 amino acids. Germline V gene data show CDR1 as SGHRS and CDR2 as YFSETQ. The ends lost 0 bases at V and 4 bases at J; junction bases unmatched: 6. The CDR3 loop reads CASSLAPLAGGYNEQFF. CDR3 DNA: TGCGCCAGCAGCTTGGCCCCCCTAGCGGGGGGTTACAATGAGCAGTTCTTC.

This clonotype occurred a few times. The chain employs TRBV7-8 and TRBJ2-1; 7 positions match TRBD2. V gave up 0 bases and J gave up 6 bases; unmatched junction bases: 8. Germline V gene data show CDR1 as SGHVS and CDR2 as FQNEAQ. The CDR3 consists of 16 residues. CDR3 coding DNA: TGTGCCAGCAGCTTAGCGCACGGGGGGTCGGTCAATGAGCAGTTCTTC. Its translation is CASSLAHGGSVNEQFF.

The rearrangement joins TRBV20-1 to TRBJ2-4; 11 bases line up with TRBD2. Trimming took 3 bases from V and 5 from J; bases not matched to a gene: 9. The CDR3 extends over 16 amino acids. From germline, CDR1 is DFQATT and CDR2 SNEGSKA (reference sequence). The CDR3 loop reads CSARNLAGGGENIQYF. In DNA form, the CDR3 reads TGCAGTGCTAGGAATCTAGCGGGGGGCGGGGAAAACATTCAGTACTTC.

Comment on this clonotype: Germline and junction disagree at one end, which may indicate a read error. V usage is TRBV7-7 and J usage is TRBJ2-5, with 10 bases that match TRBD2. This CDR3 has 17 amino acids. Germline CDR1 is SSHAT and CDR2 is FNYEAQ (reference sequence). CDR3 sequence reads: CASSLSTSGVIVGAQYF. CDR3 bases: TGTGCTAGCAGCTTATCCACTAGCGGGGTTATTGTGGGGGCCCAGTACTTC.

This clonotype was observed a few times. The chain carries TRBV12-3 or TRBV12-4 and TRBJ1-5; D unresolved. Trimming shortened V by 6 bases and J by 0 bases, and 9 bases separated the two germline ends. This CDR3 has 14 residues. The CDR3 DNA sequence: TGTGCCAGCAGCTATCAAAATAGCAATCAGCCCCAGCATTTT. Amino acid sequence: CASSYQNSNQPQHF.

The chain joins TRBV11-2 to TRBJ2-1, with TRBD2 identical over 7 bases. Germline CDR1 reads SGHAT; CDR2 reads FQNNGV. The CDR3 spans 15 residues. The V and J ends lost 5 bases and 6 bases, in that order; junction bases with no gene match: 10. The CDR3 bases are TGTGCCAGCAGCCAACTTCGGGGGGTGGGCAATGAGCAGTTCTTC. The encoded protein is CASSQLRGVGNEQFF. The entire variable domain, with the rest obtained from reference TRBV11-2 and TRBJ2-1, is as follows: EAGVAQSPRYKIIEKRQSVAFWCNPISGHATLYWYQQILGQGPKLLIQFQNNGVVDDSQLPKDRFSAERLKGVDSTLKIQPAKLEDSAVYLCASSQLRGVGNEQFFGPGTRLTVL.

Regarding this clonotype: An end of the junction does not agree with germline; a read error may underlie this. CDR3 amino acids: CASSTDPNPGELFF. CDR3 DNA sequence: TGTGCCAGCAGCACCGACCCGAACCCCGGGGAGCTGTTTTTT. This chain joins TRBV7-3 and TRBJ2-2; D remains unclear. CDR1 is SGHTA and CDR2 is FQGTGA in the germline V gene. This CDR3 region has 14 residues.

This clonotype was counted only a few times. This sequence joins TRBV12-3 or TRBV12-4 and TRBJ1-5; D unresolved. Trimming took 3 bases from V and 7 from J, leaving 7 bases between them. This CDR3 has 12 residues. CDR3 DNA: TGTGCCAGCAGTTTTGAGGGACAGCCCCAGCATTTT. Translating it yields CASSFEGQPQHF.

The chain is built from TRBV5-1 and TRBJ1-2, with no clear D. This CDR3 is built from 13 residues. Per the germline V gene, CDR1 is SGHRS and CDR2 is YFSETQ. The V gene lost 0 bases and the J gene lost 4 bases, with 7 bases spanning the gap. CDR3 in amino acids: CASSLGSVYGYTF. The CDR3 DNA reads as TGCGCCAGCAGCTTGGGGTCGGTCTATGGCTACACCTTC. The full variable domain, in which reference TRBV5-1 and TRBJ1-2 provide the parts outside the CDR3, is KAGVTQTPRYLIKTRGQQVTLSCSPISGHRSVSWYQQTPGQGLQFLFEYFSETQRNKGNFPGRFSGRQFSNSRSEMNVSTLELGDSALYLCASSLGSVYGYTFGSGTRLTVV.

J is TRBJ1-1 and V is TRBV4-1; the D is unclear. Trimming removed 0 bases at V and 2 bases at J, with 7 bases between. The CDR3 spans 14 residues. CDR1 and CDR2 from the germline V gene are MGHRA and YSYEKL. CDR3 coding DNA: TGCGCCAGCAGCCAAGAAGCCCGAAACACTGAAGCTTTCTTT. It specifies CASSQEARNTEAFF.

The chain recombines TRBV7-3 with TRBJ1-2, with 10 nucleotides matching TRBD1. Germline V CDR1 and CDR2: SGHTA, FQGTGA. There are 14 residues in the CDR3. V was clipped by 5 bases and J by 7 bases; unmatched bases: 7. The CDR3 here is CASSPDRGRGGYTF. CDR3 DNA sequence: TGTGCCAGCAGCCCCGACAGGGGGCGGGGTGGCTACACCTTC.

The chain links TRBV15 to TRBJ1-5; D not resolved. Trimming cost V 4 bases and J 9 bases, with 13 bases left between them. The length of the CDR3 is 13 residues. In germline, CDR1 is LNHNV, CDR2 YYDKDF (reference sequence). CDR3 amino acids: CATSTNRAAPQHF. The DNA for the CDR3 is TGTGCCACCAGCACAAATCGGGCGGCGCCCCAGCATTTT. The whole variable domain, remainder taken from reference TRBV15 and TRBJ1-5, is DAMVIQNPRYQVTQFGKPVTLSCSQTLNHNVMYWYQQKSSQAPKLLFHYYDKDFNNEADTPDNFQSRRPNTSFCFLDIRSPGLGDTAMYLCATSTNRAAPQHFGDGTRLSIL.

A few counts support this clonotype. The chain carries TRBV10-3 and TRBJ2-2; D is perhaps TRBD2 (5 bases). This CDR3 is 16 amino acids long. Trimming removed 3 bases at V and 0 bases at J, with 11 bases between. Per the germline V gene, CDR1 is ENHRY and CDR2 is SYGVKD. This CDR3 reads CAISDFGKSNTGELFF. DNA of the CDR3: TGTGCCATCAGTGATTTCGGGAAATCGAACACCGGGGAGCTGTTTTTT.

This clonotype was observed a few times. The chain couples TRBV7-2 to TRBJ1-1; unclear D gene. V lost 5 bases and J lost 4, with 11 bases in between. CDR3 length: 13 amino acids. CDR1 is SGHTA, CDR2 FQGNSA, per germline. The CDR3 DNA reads TGTGCCAGCAGCCAAGGGCTCGGCACTGAAGCTTTCTTT. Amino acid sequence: CASSQGLGTEAFF.

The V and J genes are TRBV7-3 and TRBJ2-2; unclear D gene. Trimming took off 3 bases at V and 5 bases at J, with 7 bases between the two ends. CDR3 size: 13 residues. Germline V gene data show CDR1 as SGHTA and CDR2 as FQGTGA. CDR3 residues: CASSLSGTGELFF. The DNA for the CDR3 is TGTGCCAGCAGCTTGAGTGGAACCGGGGAGCTGTTTTTT.